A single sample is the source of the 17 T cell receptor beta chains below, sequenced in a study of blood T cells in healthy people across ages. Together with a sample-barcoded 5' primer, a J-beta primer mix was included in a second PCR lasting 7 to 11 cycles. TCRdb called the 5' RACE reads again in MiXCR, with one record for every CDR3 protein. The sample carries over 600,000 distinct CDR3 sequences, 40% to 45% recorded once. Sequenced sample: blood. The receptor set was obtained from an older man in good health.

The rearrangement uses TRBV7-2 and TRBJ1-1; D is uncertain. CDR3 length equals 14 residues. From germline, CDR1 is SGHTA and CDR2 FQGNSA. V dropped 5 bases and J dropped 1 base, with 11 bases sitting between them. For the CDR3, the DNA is TGTGCCAGCAGCGCTTATGTGGGGAACACTGAAGCTTTCTTT. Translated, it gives CASSAYVGNTEAFF.

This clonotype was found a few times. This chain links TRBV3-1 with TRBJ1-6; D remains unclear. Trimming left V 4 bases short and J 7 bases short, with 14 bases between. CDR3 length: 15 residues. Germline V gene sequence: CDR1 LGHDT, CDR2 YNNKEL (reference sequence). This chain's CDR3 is CASSPGMVLNSPLHF. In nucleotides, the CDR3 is TGTGCCAGCAGCCCGGGGATGGTTTTAAATTCACCCCTCCACTTT.

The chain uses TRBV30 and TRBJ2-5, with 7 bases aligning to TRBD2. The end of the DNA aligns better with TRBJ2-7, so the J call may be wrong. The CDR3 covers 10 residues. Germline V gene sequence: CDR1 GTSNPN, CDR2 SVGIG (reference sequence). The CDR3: CAWGTNEQYF. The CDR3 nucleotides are TGTGCCTGGGGGACTAACGAGCAGTACTTC.

The CDR3 sequence: CSARDGRTYNEQFF. CDR3 DNA: TGCAGTGCTAGAGACGGGAGGACTTACAATGAGCAGTTCTTC. This chain connects TRBV20-1 to TRBJ2-1; 7 bases are a match to TRBD2. This CDR3 has 14 amino acids. The germline V gene has CDR1 DFQATT and CDR2 SNEGSKA (reference sequence). V was pared by 0 bases and J by 4 bases, with 3 bases of the junction left unmatched.

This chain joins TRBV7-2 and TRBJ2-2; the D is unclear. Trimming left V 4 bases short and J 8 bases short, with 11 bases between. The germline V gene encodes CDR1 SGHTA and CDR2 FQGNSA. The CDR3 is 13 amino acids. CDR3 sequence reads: CASSSDPRGELFF. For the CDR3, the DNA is TGTGCCAGCAGCTCTGACCCCCGAGGGGAGCTGTTTTTT. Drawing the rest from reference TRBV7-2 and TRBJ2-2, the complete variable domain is GAGVSQSPSNKVTEKGKDVELRCDPISGHTALYWYRQSLGQGLEFLIYFQGNSAPDKSGLPSDRFSAERTGGSVSTLTIQRTQQEDSAVYLCASSSDPRGELFFGEGSRLTVL.

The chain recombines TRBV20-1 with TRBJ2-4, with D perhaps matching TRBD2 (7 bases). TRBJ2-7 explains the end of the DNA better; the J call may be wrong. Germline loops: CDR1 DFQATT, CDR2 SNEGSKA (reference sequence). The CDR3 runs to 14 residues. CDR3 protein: CSARPWGGPYEQYF. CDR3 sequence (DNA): TGCAGTGCTAGACCCTGGGGGGGGCCCTACGAGCAGTACTTC.

The CDR3: CASSDPVSYEQYF. The DNA of the CDR3 is TGTGCCAGCAGTGACCCCGTTTCCTACGAGCAGTACTTC. The chain joins TRBV27 to TRBJ2-7; D gene ambiguous. Germline-derived CDR1 and CDR2 are MNHEY and SMNVEV (reference sequence). The CDR3 contains 13 residues. The V end was cut by 5 bases, the J end by 1 base, with 9 bases between.

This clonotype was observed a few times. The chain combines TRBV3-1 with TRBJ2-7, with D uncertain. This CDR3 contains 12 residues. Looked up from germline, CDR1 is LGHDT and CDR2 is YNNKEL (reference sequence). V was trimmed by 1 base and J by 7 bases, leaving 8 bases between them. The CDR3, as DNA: TGTGCCAGCAGCCAAGTTCAAGGGGAGCAGTACTTC. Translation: CASSQVQGEQYF.

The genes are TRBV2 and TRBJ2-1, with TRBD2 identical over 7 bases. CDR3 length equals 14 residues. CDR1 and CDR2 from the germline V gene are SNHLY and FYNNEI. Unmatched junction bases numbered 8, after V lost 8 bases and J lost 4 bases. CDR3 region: CASETFGGYNEQFF. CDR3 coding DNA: TGTGCCAGCGAGACTTTCGGGGGGTACAATGAGCAGTTCTTC. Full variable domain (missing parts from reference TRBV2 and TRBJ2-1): EPEVTQTPSHQVTQMGQEVILRCVPISNHLYFYWYRQILGQKVEFLVSFYNNEISEKSEIFDDQFSVERPDGSNFTLKIRSTKLEDSAMYFCASETFGGYNEQFFGPGTRLTVL.

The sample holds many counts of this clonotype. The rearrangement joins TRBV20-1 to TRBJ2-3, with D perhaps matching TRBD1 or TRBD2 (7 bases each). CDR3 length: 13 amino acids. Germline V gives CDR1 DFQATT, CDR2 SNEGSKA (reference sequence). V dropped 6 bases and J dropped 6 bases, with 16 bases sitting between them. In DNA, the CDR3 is TGCAGTGCCGGGGAGGGGGCTCACGATACGCAGTATTTT. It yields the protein CSAGEGAHDTQYF.

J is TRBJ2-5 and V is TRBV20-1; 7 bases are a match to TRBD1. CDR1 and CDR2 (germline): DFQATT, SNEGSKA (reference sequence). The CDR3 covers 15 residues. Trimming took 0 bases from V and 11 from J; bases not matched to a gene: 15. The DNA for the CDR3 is TGCAGTGCTAGAGAAACGGGACAGACCTACAATGAGCAGTACTTC. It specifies CSARETGQTYNEQYF.

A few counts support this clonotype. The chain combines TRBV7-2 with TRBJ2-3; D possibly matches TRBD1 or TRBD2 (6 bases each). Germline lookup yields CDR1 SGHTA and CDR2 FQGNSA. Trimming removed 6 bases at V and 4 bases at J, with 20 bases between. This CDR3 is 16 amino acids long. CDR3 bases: TGTGCCAGCAGTTTGGAGGGGGTCACTGGCCCAGATACGCAGTATTTT. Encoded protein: CASSLEGVTGPDTQYF.

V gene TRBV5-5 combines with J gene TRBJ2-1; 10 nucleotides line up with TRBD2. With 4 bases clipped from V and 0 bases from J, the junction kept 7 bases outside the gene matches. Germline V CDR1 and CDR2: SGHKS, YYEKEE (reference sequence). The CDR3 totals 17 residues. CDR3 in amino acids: CASSVSGLATSYNEQFF. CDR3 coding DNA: TGTGCCAGCAGCGTATCGGGACTAGCGACCTCCTACAATGAGCAGTTCTTC.

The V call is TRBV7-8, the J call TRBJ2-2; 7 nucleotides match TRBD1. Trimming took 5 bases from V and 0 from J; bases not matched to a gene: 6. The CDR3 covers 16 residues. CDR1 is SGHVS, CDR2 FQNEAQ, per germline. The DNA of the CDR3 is TGTGCCAGCAGCATACGAGGGGGCGCGAACACCGGGGAGCTGTTTTTT. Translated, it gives CASSIRGGANTGELFF.

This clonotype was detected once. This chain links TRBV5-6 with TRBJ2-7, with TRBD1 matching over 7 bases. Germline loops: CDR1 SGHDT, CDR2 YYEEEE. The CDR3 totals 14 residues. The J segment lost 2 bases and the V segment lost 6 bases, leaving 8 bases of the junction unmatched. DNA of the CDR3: TGTGCCAGCACCTTCACAGGGGAGACCTACGAGCAGTACTTC. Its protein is CASTFTGETYEQYF. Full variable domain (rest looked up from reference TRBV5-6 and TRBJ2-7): DAGVTQSPTHLIKTRGQQVTLRCSPKSGHDTVSWYQQALGQGPQFIFQYYEEEERQRGNFPDRFSGHQFPNYSSELNVNALLLGDSALYLCASTFTGETYEQYFGPGTRLTVT.

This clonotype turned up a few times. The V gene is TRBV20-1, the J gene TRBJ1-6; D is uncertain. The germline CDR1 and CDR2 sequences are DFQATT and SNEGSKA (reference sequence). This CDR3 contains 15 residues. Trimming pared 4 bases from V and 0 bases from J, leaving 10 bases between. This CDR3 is CSAKPSSSYNSPLHF. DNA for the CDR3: TGCAGTGCTAAACCCTCGAGCTCCTATAATTCACCCCTCCACTTT.

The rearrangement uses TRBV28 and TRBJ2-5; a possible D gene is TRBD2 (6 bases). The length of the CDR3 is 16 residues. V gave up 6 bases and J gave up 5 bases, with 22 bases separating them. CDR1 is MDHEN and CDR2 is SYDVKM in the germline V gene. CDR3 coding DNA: TGTGCCAGCAGCCTTATTGGGGGGTCAGGCCCCGAGACCCAGTACTTC. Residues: CASSLIGGSGPETQYF.